This passage covers 28 T cell receptor beta chains from one sample sequenced in a study of blood T cell repertoires in COVID-19. Sequenced by immunoSEQ multiplex PCR; TCRdb stores in-frame clones only, minus some. This sample has roughly 300,000 clones, with over 75% found just once. Sequencing input: PBMCs or T cells enriched from blood (not recorded which). Every receptor here comes from a woman under 30 who had recovered from COVID-19.

The rearrangement links TRBV29-1 to TRBJ2-6, with D possibly being TRBD1 (6 bases). Looked up from germline, CDR1 is SQVTM and CDR2 is ANQGSEA. This CDR3 region has 16 residues. Trimming took 4 bases from V and 3 from J, leaving 16 bases between them. CDR3 protein: CSVAQRGMGGANVLTF. The DNA of the CDR3 is TGCAGCGTTGCCCAGAGGGGGATGGGTGGGGCCAACGTCCTGACTTTC.

The chain is built from TRBV5-6 and TRBJ2-7; 9 bases map to TRBD1. The V gene end was trimmed by 3 bases and the J gene end by 2 bases; junction bases not matched to a gene: 3. The CDR3 sequence is 14 residues long. CDR1 and CDR2 (germline): SGHDT, YYEEEE. The CDR3 DNA reads as TGTGCCAGCAGCTACCGACAGGGGGCCTACGAGCAGTACTTC. It encodes CASSYRQGAYEQYF.

The chain has TRBV27 and TRBJ1-6; 9 bases match TRBD1. The CDR3 extends over 15 amino acids. Trimming removed 6 bases from V and 5 bases from J; junction bases left unmatched: 5. Germline V gene sequence: CDR1 MNHEY, CDR2 SMNVEV (reference sequence). The CDR3 spells CASSPTGGDNSPLHF. DNA of the CDR3: TGTGCCAGCAGCCCGACAGGGGGGGATAATTCACCCCTCCACTTT.

The rearrangement links TRBV2 to TRBJ2-3; 7 nucleotides match TRBD2. CDR1 SNHLY and CDR2 FYNNEI come from the germline V gene. After removal of 6 bases from V and 2 bases from J, the junction contained 8 bases not matched to a gene. The CDR3 totals 15 residues. CDR3 coding DNA: TGTGCCAGCAGGGGGGGGAAGTTCCTCACAGATACGCAGTATTTT. Translation: CASRGGKFLTDTQYF.

The gene calls are TRBV11-2 and TRBJ1-3, with TRBD1 matching over 7 bases. Losses at the gene ends were 4 bases for V and 4 bases for J; bases not matched to a gene: 4. This CDR3 is built from 14 residues. Germline V gives CDR1 SGHAT, CDR2 FQNNGV. This CDR3 reads CASSSGTEGNTIYF. The CDR3 DNA reads TGTGCCAGCAGCTCTGGGACAGAGGGAAACACCATATATTTT.

V is TRBV28 and J is TRBJ1-2; perhaps TRBD1 as D (5 bases). The CDR3 sequence is 12 residues long. Germline values: CDR1 MDHEN, CDR2 SYDVKM. Trimming took off 3 bases at V and 8 bases at J, with 10 bases between the two ends. The chain's CDR3 is CASSFDRGGYTF. The CDR3 nucleotides are TGTGCCAGCAGTTTCGACAGAGGCGGCTACACCTTC.

The chain combines TRBV28 with TRBJ2-7; TRBD1 is a possible D gene (6 bases). CDR1 is MDHEN and CDR2 is SYDVKM in the germline V gene. The CDR3 is 12 amino acids. Trimming pared 8 bases from V and 0 bases from J, leaving 8 bases between. Here the CDR3 reads CASLGGSYEQYF. CDR3 nucleotides: TGTGCCAGCCTAGGGGGCTCCTACGAGCAGTACTTC.

The rearrangement joins TRBV23-1 to TRBJ2-7, with 7 bases fitting TRBD1. TRBV23-1 is an ORF, and what it does is uncertain. The CDR3 has 13 amino acids. With 8 bases clipped from V and 2 bases from J, the junction kept 6 bases outside the gene matches. The CDR3 spells CASRQGSAYEQYF. The CDR3 DNA is TGCGCCAGCCGACAGGGCTCGGCCTACGAGCAGTACTTC.

The CDR3 reads CATSRGTGSQDTQYF. CDR3 DNA: TGTGCCACCAGCAGAGGAACAGGGTCACAGGATACGCAGTATTTT. This chain uses TRBV15 with TRBJ2-3, with D possibly being TRBD1 (6 bases). V was trimmed by 1 base and J by 6 bases, leaving 14 bases between them. The CDR3 extends over 15 amino acids. The V gene's germline CDR1 is LNHNV and CDR2 YYDKDF (reference sequence).

The genes are TRBV4-1 and TRBJ1-3; TRBD1 might be the D (6 bases). Germline lookup yields CDR1 MGHRA and CDR2 YSYEKL. This CDR3 has 16 amino acids. V lost 4 bases to trimming and J lost 0 bases, with 13 bases between them. CDR3 residues: CASSPSQGTSGNTIYF. CDR3 nucleotides: TGCGCCAGCAGCCCCTCACAGGGCACCTCTGGAAACACCATATATTTT.

This clone was seen once. The chain joins TRBV18 to TRBJ1-4; the D is unclear. Between the trimmed V and J ends, which lost 1 base and 5 bases, there was a span of 5 bases. This CDR3 is built from 13 residues. CDR1 and CDR2 from the germline V gene are KGHSH and LQKENI. Written as DNA, the CDR3 is TGTGCCAGCTCACCACAGGAGAATGAAAAACTGTTTTTT. Encoded protein: CASSPQENEKLFF. Full variable domain (remainder filled in from reference TRBV18 and TRBJ1-4): NAGVMQNPRHLVRRRGQEARLRCSPMKGHSHVYWYRQLPEEGLKFMVYLQKENIIDESGMPKERFSAEFPKEGPSILRIQQVVRGDSAAYFCASSPQENEKLFFGSGTQLSVL.

The chain carries TRBV5-6 and TRBJ2-7; 7 bases are a match to TRBD2. This CDR3 comprises 15 residues. Germline V gives CDR1 SGHDT, CDR2 YYEEEE. Trimming cost V 7 bases and J 4 bases; bases outside gene matches: 14. Written as DNA, the CDR3 is TGTGCCAGCGCTCTCCAGGCGGGAGAGGCATACGAGCAGTACTTC. It encodes CASALQAGEAYEQYF.

This clone was recorded a few times. The rearrangement uses TRBV29-1 and TRBJ2-2; TRBD1 matches 9 bases. The CDR3 runs to 14 residues. Germline V gene data show CDR1 as SQVTM and CDR2 as ANQGSEA. J gave up 6 bases and V 3 bases, and 5 bases lay outside the gene matches. CDR3 region: CSVEDRGPAGELFF. The CDR3 nucleotides read TGCAGCGTTGAGGACAGGGGTCCGGCCGGGGAGCTGTTTTTT.

This chain connects TRBV4-1 to TRBJ1-1; 7 bases are shared with TRBD1. J gave up 1 base and V 0 bases, and 5 bases lay outside the gene matches. Looked up from germline, CDR1 is MGHRA and CDR2 is YSYEKL. The CDR3 is made up of 16 amino acids. The CDR3 region is CASSQDRQGGNTEAFF. For the CDR3, the DNA is TGCGCCAGCAGCCAAGATCGGCAGGGGGGGAACACTGAAGCTTTCTTT.

The chain recombines TRBV2 with TRBJ1-1; TRBD1 might be the D (6 bases). The V and J ends lost 6 bases and 0 bases respectively, with 11 bases between them. Germline V CDR1 and CDR2: SNHLY, FYNNEI. The CDR3 covers 14 residues. CDR3 nucleotides: TGTGCCAGCAGCGTACAGGGCATGAACACTGAAGCTTTCTTT. It is translated as CASSVQGMNTEAFF. Drawing the rest from reference TRBV2 and TRBJ1-1, the complete variable domain is EPEVTQTPSHQVTQMGQEVILRCVPISNHLYFYWYRQILGQKVEFLVSFYNNEISEKSEIFDDQFSVERPDGSNFTLKIRSTKLEDSAMYFCASSVQGMNTEAFFGQGTRLTVV.

CDR3 sequence reads: CASSIVGALEAFF. For the CDR3, the DNA is TGTGCCAGTAGTATAGTCGGAGCGCTTGAAGCTTTCTTT. This chain joins TRBV19 and TRBJ1-1; no clear D. Germline V gene sequence: CDR1 LNHDA, CDR2 SQIVND (reference sequence). The CDR3 is 13 amino acids. The V end lost 1 base, the J end lost 7 bases, and 10 bases lay between the germline ends.

This clone was picked up one time. V gene TRBV29-1 combines with J gene TRBJ1-1; 11 nucleotides agree with TRBD1. V shed 7 bases and J 3 bases; nucleotides not matched to a gene: 7. Per germline, CDR1 SQVTM and CDR2 ANQGSEA. The CDR3 sequence is 14 residues long. CDR3 sequence (DNA): TGCAGCGCCCAGGACAGGGGGCGTTACACTGAAGCTTTCTTT. This encodes CSAQDRGRYTEAFF.

The genes are TRBV11-3 and TRBJ1-5; D remains unclear. In germline, CDR1 is SGHNT, CDR2 YENEEA. Trimming removed 1 base at V and 0 bases at J, with 7 bases between. This CDR3 spans 15 amino acids. The CDR3 DNA reads TGTGCCAGCAGCTTAGGCACACATAGCAATCAGCCCCAGCATTTT. Translating gives CASSLGTHSNQPQHF.

This chain joins TRBV30 and TRBJ1-5; 9 nucleotides align to TRBD1. CDR1 and CDR2 from the germline V gene are GTSNPN and SVGIG (reference sequence). V trimming: 2 bases; J trimming: 5 bases; junction bases outside the gene matches: 1. The CDR3 is 13 residues long. The DNA of the CDR3 is TGTGCCTGGAGTAGACAGGGGGATCAGCCCCAGCATTTT. Protein product: CAWSRQGDQPQHF.

This clone was seen more than once but under ten times. V usage is TRBV11-1 and J usage is TRBJ1-5, with 9 bases aligning to TRBD1. Trimming removed 4 bases from V and 7 bases from J; junction bases left unmatched: 5. Germline values: CDR1 SGHAT, CDR2 FQDESV (reference sequence). CDR3 length: 14 amino acids. CDR3 bases: TGTGCCAGCAGCTCCGGGACAGGGTCCCAGCCCCAGCATTTT. It yields the protein CASSSGTGSQPQHF.

The gene calls are TRBV4-1 and TRBJ2-3; 11 bases match TRBD2. V shed 2 bases and J 3 bases; nucleotides not matched to a gene: 7. Germline V CDR1 and CDR2: MGHRA, YSYEKL. The CDR3 extends over 17 amino acids. The CDR3, as DNA: TGCGCCAGCAGCCAACTCACTTTAGCGGGAGGGACAGATACGCAGTATTTT. This gives the protein CASSQLTLAGGTDTQYF.

This chain links TRBV5-1 with TRBJ2-5, with 9 bases matching TRBD2. Per germline, CDR1 SGHRS and CDR2 YFSETQ. This CDR3 is 15 amino acids long. V was clipped by 2 bases and J by 0 bases; unmatched bases: 2. Written as DNA, the CDR3 is TGCGCCAGCAGCTTCCTAGCGGGACACCAAGAGACCCAGTACTTC. This codes for CASSFLAGHQETQYF.

This rearrangement joins TRBV18 to TRBJ1-4; 8 bases agree with TRBD1. The V segment lost 3 bases and the J segment 6 bases; nucleotides outside the gene matches: 3. CDR3 length equals 14 residues. Germline CDR1 KGHSH, CDR2 LQKENI. DNA of the CDR3: TGTGCCAGCTCACCTTCAGGGGGCGATGAAAAACTGTTTTTT. The encoded protein is CASSPSGGDEKLFF.

The rearrangement joins TRBV7-3 to TRBJ2-1, with D maybe TRBD1 (6 bases). Germline CDR1 and CDR2: SGHTA and FQGTGA. V shed 2 bases and J shed 5 bases, with 13 bases lying between them. The length of the CDR3 is 15 residues. CDR3 sequence (DNA): TGTGCCAGCAGCTTAGCAGGGGTCGTGAACAATGAGCAGTTCTTC. Amino acid sequence: CASSLAGVVNNEQFF.

V gene TRBV5-1 combines with J gene TRBJ2-5; 11 positions match TRBD2. The V and J ends lost 5 bases and 5 bases, in that order; junction bases with no gene match: 11. This CDR3 is 16 amino acids long. Germline lookup yields CDR1 SGHRS and CDR2 YFSETQ. The CDR3 here is CASRRTSGGFVETQYF. CDR3 DNA sequence: TGCGCCAGCAGACGCACTAGCGGGGGTTTTGTGGAGACCCAGTACTTC. The full variable domain, rest sourced from reference TRBV5-1 and TRBJ2-5, is KAGVTQTPRYLIKTRGQQVTLSCSPISGHRSVSWYQQTPGQGLQFLFEYFSETQRNKGNFPGRFSGRQFSNSRSEMNVSTLELGDSALYLCASRRTSGGFVETQYFGPGTRLLVL.

The CDR3 DNA follows: TGCGCCAGCAGCAACGGGGGGGTGTACGAGCAGTACTTC. Its protein is CASSNGGVYEQYF. The V gene is TRBV4-1, the J gene TRBJ2-7; 8 bases are shared with TRBD2. The CDR3 is made up of 13 amino acids. V lost 5 bases and J lost 4; bases outside the gene matches: 4. Germline CDR1 is MGHRA and CDR2 is YSYEKL.

The chain's CDR3 is CASSQDTQPAGTSRNEQFF. The CDR3 coding sequence is TGCGCCAGCAGCCAAGATACCCAGCCAGCGGGGACTAGCAGGAATGAGCAGTTCTTC. The gene calls are TRBV4-1 and TRBJ2-1; 9 bases are shared with TRBD2. This CDR3 has 19 amino acids. Trimming at V came to 0 bases and at J to 7 bases, leaving 16 bases not matched to a gene. Germline CDR1 MGHRA, CDR2 YSYEKL.

The chain links TRBV30 to TRBJ1-1; a weak D match, TRBD1 (6 bases). V was shortened by 4 bases and J by 2 bases, with 14 bases between the two germline ends. Germline CDR1 GTSNPN, CDR2 SVGIG (reference sequence). CDR3 length: 14 amino acids. The CDR3 sequence: CAWTQDSYNTEAFF. CDR3 coding DNA: TGTGCCTGGACTCAGGACAGCTATAACACTGAAGCTTTCTTT.